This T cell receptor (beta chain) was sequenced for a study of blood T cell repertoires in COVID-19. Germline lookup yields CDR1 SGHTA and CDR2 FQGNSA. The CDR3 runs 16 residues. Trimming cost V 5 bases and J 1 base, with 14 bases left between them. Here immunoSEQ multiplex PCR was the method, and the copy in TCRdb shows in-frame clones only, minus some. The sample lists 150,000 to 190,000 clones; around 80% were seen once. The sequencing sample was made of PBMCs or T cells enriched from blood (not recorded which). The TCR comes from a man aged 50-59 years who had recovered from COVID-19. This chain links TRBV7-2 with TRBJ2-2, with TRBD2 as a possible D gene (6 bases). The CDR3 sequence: CASSPMLGLNTGELFF. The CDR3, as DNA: TGTGCCAGCAGCCCAATGTTGGGACTGAACACCGGGGAGCTGTTTTTT.